The 8 T cell receptor beta chains in this list originate from one sample, sequenced in a study of T cell changes during pregnancy in multiple sclerosis. Method: immunoSEQ multiplex PCR; TCRdb's copy keeps in-frame clones and lacks some. The sample includes about 120,000 clones, about 94% of them seen just once. The starting material was peripheral blood, obtained before pregnancy. The receptors stem from a female donor with multiple sclerosis, enrolled in a pregnancy study.

J is TRBJ2-7 and V is TRBV2; D perhaps matches TRBD1 (6 bases). V lost 6 bases and J lost 2, with 17 bases in between. The CDR3 sequence is 15 residues long. CDR1 SNHLY and CDR2 FYNNEI come from the germline V gene. The CDR3 spells CASSPATGQTYEQYF. The CDR3 nucleotides read TGTGCCAGCAGCCCTGCTACAGGACAGACCTACGAGCAGTACTTC. Complete variable domain (other parts from reference TRBV2 and TRBJ2-7): EPEVTQTPSHQVTQMGQEVILRCVPISNHLYFYWYRQILGQKVEFLVSFYNNEISEKSEIFDDQFSVERPDGSNFTLKIRSTKLEDSAMYFCASSPATGQTYEQYFGPGTRLTVT.

The chain carries TRBV11-2 and TRBJ2-2; tentatively, D is TRBD2 (6 bases). V gave up 5 bases and J gave up 1 base, with 14 bases separating them. Germline loops: CDR1 SGHAT, CDR2 FQNNGV. The CDR3 extends over 16 amino acids. The CDR3 sequence is CASSRFGRLNTGELFF. CDR3 nucleotides: TGTGCCAGCAGCCGTTTTGGGAGGTTGAACACCGGGGAGCTGTTTTTT.

V gene TRBV25-1 combines with J gene TRBJ1-3; D gene ambiguous. Germline CDR1 is MGHDK and CDR2 is SYGVNS. The CDR3 consists of 12 residues. The V and J ends lost 2 bases and 5 bases respectively, with 4 bases between them. Written as DNA, the CDR3 is TGTGCCAGCAGTGAAGGCAGAAACACCATATATTTT. This codes for CASSEGRNTIYF. Using reference TRBV25-1 and TRBJ1-3 for the parts outside the CDR3, the full variable domain is EADIYQTPRYLVIGTGKKITLECSQTMGHDKMYWYQQDPGMELHLIHYSYGVNSTEKGDLSSESTVSRIRTEHFPLTLESARPSHTSQYLCASSEGRNTIYFGEGSWLTVV.

In this sample, this clone turned up once. The V call is TRBV11-3, the J call TRBJ2-2; 10 bases line up with TRBD2. This CDR3 is built from 16 residues. Germline trimming cut 5 bases from V and 1 base from J; bases unmatched to any gene: 4. The germline gives CDR1 SGHNT, CDR2 YENEEA. The DNA of the CDR3 is TGTGCCAGCAGCCCCCGACTAGCGGGGAACACCGGGGAGCTGTTTTTT. Its translation is CASSPRLAGNTGELFF. The entire variable domain, with the rest obtained from reference TRBV11-3 and TRBJ2-2, is as follows: EAGVVQSPRYKIIEKKQPVAFWCNPISGHNTLYWYLQNLGQGPELLIRYENEEAVDDSQLPKDRFSAERLKGVDSTLKIQPAELGDSAVYLCASSPRLAGNTGELFFGEGSRLTVL.

This clone was observed a single time. The chain links TRBV29-1 to TRBJ2-7; 7 bases align to TRBD2. Germline assignment: CDR1 SQVTM and CDR2 ANQGSEA. The CDR3 runs 14 residues. V lost 0 bases to trimming and J lost 3 bases; unmatched junction nucleotides: 5. The CDR3 nucleotides are TGCAGCGTTGAAGATCCCAGCGGGGACTACGAGCAGTACTTC. As protein: CSVEDPSGDYEQYF.

In DNA form, the CDR3 reads TGTGCCAGCAGCACGCGGACGGGACTCATGGAACTGTTTTTT. It codes for CASSTRTGLMELFF. The rearrangement joins TRBV7-8 to TRBJ1-4, with a tentative D call TRBD1 (5 bases). CDR1 and CDR2 from the germline V gene are SGHVS and FQNEAQ. V lost 5 bases to trimming and J lost 12 bases, with 19 bases between them. The CDR3 is made up of 14 amino acids.

This chain joins TRBV25-1 and TRBJ2-7; 9 bases fit TRBD2. J was trimmed by 6 bases and V by 5 bases; bases with no gene match: 11. The CDR3 contains 15 residues. Germline CDR1 reads MGHDK; CDR2 reads SYGVNS. CDR3 sequence: CASSLWGAGGSEQYF. CDR3 nucleotide sequence: TGTGCCAGCAGTTTATGGGGGGCGGGAGGGAGCGAGCAGTACTTC.

The chain recombines TRBV7-9 with TRBJ2-6; D unclear. CDR1 is SEHNR, CDR2 FQNEAQ, per germline (reference sequence). With 3 bases removed from V and 0 bases from J, the gap between germline ends came to 6 bases. The CDR3 sequence is 15 residues long. The CDR3 sequence is CASSFLSSGANVLTF. In DNA form, the CDR3 reads TGTGCCAGCAGCTTCCTGAGCTCTGGGGCCAACGTCCTGACTTTC.